These 3 T cell receptor beta chains share one sample of origin, sequenced in a study of a mutant IDH1 vaccine in newly diagnosed glioma. Indicated time point: week 35, safety follow-up. Each dose of the vaccine consisted of 300 ug of mutant IDH1 20-mer peptide, with topical imiquimod. Repertoires were generated with immunoSEQ multiplex PCR, while TCRdb's copy carries only in-frame clones and drops some. Here the sample spans approximately 45,000 clones, 85% to 90% being singletons. Antigen specificity for these receptors is unknown. The source material was PBMCs, sampled from a glioma patient whose treatment included an IDH1 peptide vaccine. These receptors were taken from a woman between 40 and 50 years old with glioma.

The chain has TRBV19 and TRBJ1-1; tentatively, D is TRBD1 (5 bases). The V end was cut by 6 bases, the J end by 4 bases, with 12 bases between. Germline CDR1 and CDR2: LNHDA and SQIVND (reference sequence). This CDR3 contains 13 residues. The CDR3 DNA follows: TGTGCCAGTAGCGGGGGTATGGGCACTGAAGCTTTCTTT. Translating it yields CASSGGMGTEAFF. The variable domain in full, completed from reference TRBV19 and TRBJ1-1, reads DGGITQSPKYLFRKEGQNVTLSCEQNLNHDAMYWYRQDPGQGLRLIYYSQIVNDFQKGDIAEGYSVSREKKESFPLTVTSAQKNPTAFYLCASSGGMGTEAFFGQGTRLTVV.

The rearrangement joins TRBV2 to TRBJ1-4; TRBD1 is a possible D gene (6 bases). V lost 7 bases and J lost 3, with 18 bases in between. The CDR3 runs to 16 residues. The germline V gene encodes CDR1 SNHLY and CDR2 FYNNEI. CDR3 amino acids: CASTPLGGPANEKLFF. CDR3 nucleotide sequence: TGTGCCAGCACCCCCCTGGGGGGGCCGGCTAATGAAAAACTGTTTTTT.

The chain is built from TRBV5-6 and TRBJ1-5; D gene uncertain. V was cut by 4 bases and J by 3 bases, with 14 bases left in between. CDR1 and CDR2 from the germline V gene are SGHDT and YYEEEE. The CDR3 runs to 15 residues. CDR3 DNA sequence: TGTGCCAGCAGCGTAGGCCCAGCCCCCAATCAGCCCCAGCATTTT. Translation gives CASSVGPAPNQPQHF.